This TCR beta chain was observed in a study of low-dose radiotherapy and immunotherapy resistance in tumors. About the research overall: Patients were given intravenous nivolumab 240 mg every two weeks plus ipilimumab 1 mg/kg every six weeks. Oral aspirin 300 mg was taken by patients daily for four cycles from cycle 1 day 1.

Primers targeting TRAV and TRBV primed first-strand cDNA, covering alpha and beta chains. With a V-primer adapter and a constant-region primer, TCRs were amplified for 20 PCR cycles. It was by in vitro transcription that isolated mRNA was amplified. TCRdb re-analysed the reads in MiXCR, keeping a single row per CDR3 protein. The sample holds around 65,000 distinct CDR3 sequences, about 26% seen once. The time point was: before trial treatment. Donors were given nivolumab, ipilimumab, aspirin, low-dose cyclophosphamide and low-dose radiotherapy. Germline V lookup: CDR1 DFQATT, CDR2 SNEGSKA (reference sequence). Trimming removed 8 bases from V and 4 bases from J, with 12 bases in between. The CDR3 consists of 12 residues. This clonotype was detected many times.

This chain links TRBV20-1 with TRBJ2-1; TRBD2 is a possible D gene (6 bases). The sample consisted of PBMCs, taken before treatment. This receptor was identified in a male donor with rectosigmoid adenocarcinoma. DNA of the CDR3: TGCAGTAAATCTAGCGAGTACAATGAGCAGTTCTTC. It translates to CSKSSEYNEQFF.